The T cell receptor (beta chain) under discussion was sequenced for a study of blood T cell repertoires in COVID-19. Study at large: Some COVID-19 samples were acute and others convalescent; all came from the United States, Italy and Spain. PBMCs, B-cell-depleted T cells, or T cells provided the cDNA or gDNA that made up the material.

While infection was still active, Seattle patients were enrolled and then followed longitudinally. Original analysis: Scientists estimated how many nucleated cells there were by amplifying reference gene primers. The repertoire was sequenced with immunoSEQ multiplex PCR; TCRdb's copy has only in-frame clones and lacks some. For V, J and clone size, that table is used; D and trimming come from the DNA. This sample has over 80,000 clones, with less than 85% found just once. The CDR3 spans 18 residues. This clone was observed a handful of times. The sequenced material came from peripheral blood. This receptor was taken from a man between 65 and 85 years old with COVID-19, enrolled during active disease. The chain employs TRBV21-1 and TRBJ2-1; the DNA was not used to check the table's D call, TRBD2. TRBV21-1 is a pseudogene locus. The CDR3 loop is CASSKVVLSGGTYNEQFF. In DNA, the CDR3 is TGTGCCAGCAGCAAAGTAGTACTCTCGGGAGGGACCTACAATGAGCAGTTCTTC.